The clone carrying this T cell receptor (beta chain) has just a few counts. What it binds is unknown. This record belongs to a study of cytomegalovirus exposure and HLA in healthy donors. Study observations and caveats: Roughly uniform depth of sequencing across donors was assumed in presence/absence analyses. A previous analysis found most TCR beta V segments productive roughly 87% or roughly 30% of the time. Of the V segments, some could not be distinguished, including TRBV6-2 and TRBV6-3, and were excluded.

The PCR employed 60 Vbeta primers together with 13 Jbeta primers. The protocol was immunoSEQ multiplex PCR, while the TCRdb copy is restricted to in-frame clones and leaves out a portion. The sample consists of 150,000 to 200,000 clones, about 82% of them appearing once. The germline V gene has CDR1 MGHRA and CDR2 YSYEKL. V gave up 1 base and J gave up 4 bases, with 15 bases separating them. CDR3 length: 16 amino acids. The sample comprised PBMCs. The sequence was collected from a man aged 18 to 29 in good health and CMV-seronegative. The genes are TRBV4-1 and TRBJ2-3; TRBD1 is a possible D gene (6 bases). The CDR3 protein is CASSQAPGQGADTQYF. The CDR3 region has the DNA TGCGCCAGCAGCCAAGCTCCGGGACAAGGTGCAGATACGCAGTATTTT.